Shown below are 32 T cell receptor beta chains from a single sample sequenced in a study of T cells in Graves' hyperthyroidism and ophthalmopathy. From RNA transcripts, TCR beta CDR3 regions were amplified. First-round RT-PCR with HTBI primers amplified the TCR CDR3 region. MiXCR was run by TCRdb on the multiplex PCR reads, yielding one entry per CDR3 protein. The data contain roughly 380,000 distinct CDR3 sequences, roughly 14% of them singletons. Sequenced input: blood. Receptors were obtained from a man aged 25 to 45 with Graves' hyperthyroidism that later progressed to Graves' ophthalmopathy.

In this sample, this clonotype turned up many times. J is TRBJ2-3 and V is TRBV28, with D perhaps matching TRBD1 or TRBD2 (6 bases each). V was pared by 2 bases and J by 10 bases, with 19 bases between. This CDR3 contains 15 residues. Per the germline V gene, CDR1 is MDHEN and CDR2 is SYDVKM. CDR3 in DNA: TGTGCCAGCAGTTTACCGGGGGCGCCTCAAAATTCGCAGTATTTT. Protein product: CASSLPGAPQNSQYF.

This clonotype was counted many times. The chain couples TRBV29-1 to TRBJ2-7, with 8 bases matching TRBD1. The ends lost 7 bases at V and 7 bases at J; junction bases unmatched: 12. CDR1 is SQVTM and CDR2 is ANQGSEA in the germline V gene. The CDR3 spans 13 residues. The CDR3 protein is CSAGRQGNGEQYF. As DNA, the CDR3 is TGCAGCGCTGGAAGACAGGGGAACGGGGAGCAGTACTTC.

This clonotype was observed many times. The chain combines TRBV9 with TRBJ2-5, with a tentative D call TRBD2 (7 bases). Germline V gives CDR1 SGDLS, CDR2 YYNGEE. CDR3 length equals 15 residues. V lost 3 bases to trimming and J lost 5 bases, with 17 bases between them. The CDR3 here is CASSEGWGGRETQYF. CDR3 DNA: TGTGCCAGCAGCGAGGGCTGGGGGGGCAGGGAGACCCAGTACTTC.

This clonotype has ten or more counts. This chain joins TRBV28 and TRBJ1-5, with D tentatively TRBD1 (6 bases). The CDR3 runs to 17 residues. The ends were cut back, 2 bases at V and 0 bases at J, with 14 bases in the middle. Per germline, CDR1 MDHEN and CDR2 SYDVKM. The CDR3 nucleotides read TGTGCCAGCAGTTTAAGAGGGGGAGTATATAGCAATCAGCCCCAGCATTTT. This sequence encodes CASSLRGGVYSNQPQHF.

The V call is TRBV10-1, the J call TRBJ2-1, with 9 bases that match TRBD2. Germline CDR1 reads WNHNN; CDR2 reads SYGVQD (reference sequence). The CDR3 runs 16 residues. Trimming removed 3 bases from V and 6 bases from J; junction bases left unmatched: 9. CDR3 in DNA: TGCGCCAGCAGTGAAGGGGCTAGCGGGGTTAGCAATGAGCAGTTCTTC. Translation: CASSEGASGVSNEQFF.

The chain has TRBV15 and TRBJ2-1; the D call may be TRBD1 or TRBD2 (6 bases each). The V gene's germline CDR1 is LNHNV and CDR2 YYDKDF (reference sequence). This CDR3 is 16 amino acids long. Trimming stripped 3 bases from V and 5 bases from J, with 17 bases between. The CDR3 bases are TGTGCCACCAGCAGTGGTCGAGGGGGGTTTCACAATGAGCAGTTCTTC. Protein: CATSSGRGGFHNEQFF.

This clonotype was recorded many times. The gene calls are TRBV14 and TRBJ2-5; 12 positions match TRBD2. CDR3 length equals 16 residues. With 3 bases clipped from V and 4 bases from J, the junction kept 6 bases outside the gene matches. CDR1 and CDR2 (germline): SGHDN, FVKESK. CDR3 in amino acids: CASSHWTSGVRETQYF. CDR3 DNA sequence: TGTGCCAGCAGCCATTGGACTAGCGGGGTGAGAGAGACCCAGTACTTC.

This clonotype was detected ten times or more. V gene TRBV11-3 combines with J gene TRBJ1-1; D not certain. This CDR3 is 15 amino acids long. Germline V gene data show CDR1 as SGHNT and CDR2 as YENEEA. The V end was cut by 1 base, the J end by 5 bases, with 14 bases between. This CDR3 reads CASSLVSSTITEAFF. The CDR3 DNA is TGTGCCAGCAGCTTAGTTTCTAGTACAATAACTGAAGCTTTCTTT.

This clonotype was detected ten times or more. The chain is built from TRBV7-9 and TRBJ2-1; maybe TRBD2 (5 bases). The CDR3 length is 13 residues. Germline-derived CDR1 and CDR2 are SEHNR and FQNEAQ (reference sequence). Trimming stripped 3 bases from V and 6 bases from J, with 9 bases between. The CDR3 bases are TGTGCCAGCAGCTTCCCCGCGGGCAATGAGCAGTTCTTC. This translates into CASSFPAGNEQFF. Complete variable domain (other parts from reference TRBV7-9 and TRBJ2-1): DTGVSQNPRHKITKRGQNVTFRCDPISEHNRLYWYRQTLGQGPEFLTYFQNEAQLEKSRLLSDRFSAERPKGSFSTLEIQRTEQGDSAMYLCASSFPAGNEQFFGPGTRLTVL.

In its sample, this clonotype was seen a few times. The genes are TRBV6-1 and TRBJ1-5; D call uncertain. The germline CDR1 and CDR2 sequences are MNHNS and SASEGT. The CDR3 extends over 14 amino acids. With 6 bases removed from V and 0 bases from J, the gap between germline ends came to 9 bases. CDR3 region: CASRTHYSNQPQHF. The DNA for the CDR3 is TGTGCCAGCAGGACACACTATAGCAATCAGCCCCAGCATTTT.

This sequence joins TRBV6-1 and TRBJ2-3; possible D gene TRBD2, 6 bases. Between the trimmed V and J ends, which lost 3 bases and 6 bases, there was a span of 16 bases. This CDR3 region has 15 residues. The germline CDR1 and CDR2 sequences are MNHNS and SASEGT. The CDR3 sequence: CASSDTRDFLDTQYF. CDR3 nucleotides: TGTGCCAGCAGTGACACCCGGGACTTCCTCGATACGCAGTATTTT.

This clonotype was seen a few times. The chain couples TRBV28 to TRBJ1-5; no reliable D call. The CDR3 is 16 residues long. V shed 5 bases and J shed 2 bases, with 16 bases lying between them. Looked up from germline, CDR1 is MDHEN and CDR2 is SYDVKM. The CDR3, as DNA: TGTGCCAGCAGTACCTGGGGAAGGGCGGGCAATCAGCCCCAGCATTTT. It yields the protein CASSTWGRAGNQPQHF.

The V call is TRBV9, the J call TRBJ1-6; 9 bases fit TRBD1. With 0 bases clipped from V and 1 base from J, the junction kept 5 bases outside the gene matches. This CDR3 has 18 residues. Germline values: CDR1 SGDLS, CDR2 YYNGEE. CDR3 protein: CASSVARDRASYNSPLHF. The CDR3 bases are TGTGCCAGCAGCGTAGCCCGGGACAGGGCGTCCTATAATTCACCCCTCCACTTT.

At least ten counts were recorded for this clonotype. The chain uses TRBV7-2 and TRBJ2-3; the match to TRBD1 covers 7 bases. With V trimmed by 4 bases and J by 1 base, 8 bases remained unmatched. The CDR3 contains 16 residues. Germline V gene lookup returns CDR1 SGHTA and CDR2 FQGNSA. This CDR3 is CASSWYRGEGTDTQYF. As DNA, the CDR3 is TGTGCCAGCAGCTGGTACAGGGGAGAGGGCACAGATACGCAGTATTTT.

This clonotype was counted many times. The chain combines TRBV28 with TRBJ1-3; D perhaps matches TRBD1 (5 bases). Deletions cut 4 bases from V and 3 bases from J, with 16 bases between. The V gene's germline CDR1 is MDHEN and CDR2 SYDVKM. CDR3 length equals 16 residues. Here the CDR3 DNA reads TGTGCCAGCAGTTCCCCCCGGGGGAGCCTTGGAAACACCATATATTTT. Amino acids: CASSSPRGSLGNTIYF.

This clonotype has ten or more counts. Here the CDR3 DNA reads TGTGCTAGTGGTTCGAGCGGGGGGGCAGATACGCAGTATTTT. Translating it yields CASGSSGGADTQYF. J is TRBJ2-3 and V is TRBV12-5; 10 nucleotides agree with TRBD2. The germline V gene has CDR1 LGHNT and CDR2 FRNRAP. This CDR3 has 14 residues. V lost 4 bases, J lost 4 bases, and 2 bases stayed unmatched. The full variable domain, its missing parts supplied by reference TRBV12-5 and TRBJ2-3, is DARVTQTPRHKVTEMGQEVTMRCQPILGHNTVFWYRQTMMQGLELLAYFRNRAPLDDSGMPKDRFSAEMPDATLATLKIQPSEPRDSAVYFCASGSSGGADTQYFGPGTRLTVL.

This clonotype was counted at least ten times. The chain employs TRBV7-9 and TRBJ2-7; 9 nucleotides match TRBD2. Germline V gene lookup returns CDR1 SEHNR and CDR2 FQNEAQ (reference sequence). The trim removed 1 base at V and 1 base at J, leaving 2 bases unmatched. This CDR3 has 15 amino acids. CDR3 DNA sequence: TGTGCCAGCAGCTTAGGAGCGGGGGGTTCCTACGAGCAGTACTTC. Its protein product is CASSLGAGGSYEQYF.

V is TRBV7-8 and J is TRBJ1-4, with 9 nucleotides matching TRBD1. J was trimmed by 3 bases and V by 5 bases; bases with no gene match: 7. This CDR3 is 16 amino acids long. Germline V gives CDR1 SGHVS, CDR2 FQNEAQ. The CDR3 region has the DNA TGTGCCAGCAGCGCCAACAGGGGGCTGGCTAATGAAAAACTGTTTTTT. Translation gives CASSANRGLANEKLFF.

This clonotype was observed a handful of times. This chain joins TRBV18 and TRBJ1-1; D not resolved. This CDR3 is 16 amino acids long. CDR1 KGHSH and CDR2 LQKENI come from the germline V gene. V lost 1 base and J 4 bases, leaving 16 bases between the germline ends. The CDR3 sequence: CASSPRVRTRGTEAFF. CDR3 nucleotides: TGTGCCAGCTCACCACGTGTCCGGACTCGGGGCACTGAAGCTTTCTTT. Together with reference TRBV18 and TRBJ1-1, the CDR3 gives the full variable domain: NAGVMQNPRHLVRRRGQEARLRCSPMKGHSHVYWYRQLPEEGLKFMVYLQKENIIDESGMPKERFSAEFPKEGPSILRIQQVVRGDSAAYFCASSPRVRTRGTEAFFGQGTRLTVV.

This clonotype has at least ten counts. J is TRBJ2-7 and V is TRBV2; 9 bases align to TRBD1. V gave up 7 bases and J gave up 0 bases; unmatched junction bases: 4. CDR1 is SNHLY and CDR2 is FYNNEI in the germline V gene. CDR3 size: 14 residues. CDR3 nucleotides: TGTGCCAGCAAGCCGGGACAGGGCTCCTACGAGCAGTACTTC. Translated, it gives CASKPGQGSYEQYF.

The sample holds many counts of this clonotype. CDR3 amino acids: CASSLSSAGSSYEQYF. In DNA form, the CDR3 reads TGTGCCAGCAGTTTATCCTCAGCCGGGAGCTCCTACGAGCAGTACTTC. This chain joins TRBV28 and TRBJ2-7; tentative D call: TRBD2 (6 bases). The CDR3 totals 16 residues. Looked up from germline, CDR1 is MDHEN and CDR2 is SYDVKM. Trimming shortened V by 1 base and J by 0 bases, and 13 bases separated the two germline ends.

This clonotype was seen at least ten times. CDR3: CASRPDSGVVEQFF. The CDR3 bases are TGTGCCAGCAGGCCTGACTCGGGGGTTGTTGAGCAGTTCTTC. The V call is TRBV12-3 or TRBV12-4, the J call TRBJ2-1; possible D gene TRBD2, 6 bases. Trimming removed 6 bases from V and 9 bases from J, with 18 bases in between. This CDR3 contains 14 residues.

This chain connects TRBV20-1 to TRBJ2-7; D tentatively fits TRBD1 or TRBD2 (5 bases each). The CDR3 runs to 16 residues. The V and J ends lost 1 base and 4 bases respectively, with 20 bases between them. Germline V CDR1 and CDR2: DFQATT, SNEGSKA (reference sequence). The CDR3 nucleotides are TGCAGTGCTAGAGTTTTTCGAGGGGATAGCAGATACGAGCAGTACTTC. It codes for CSARVFRGDSRYEQYF.

This clonotype appeared a few times. This chain uses TRBV20-1 with TRBJ1-1; D is undetermined. The CDR3 is made up of 12 amino acids. Trimming stripped 1 base from V and 3 bases from J, with 6 bases between. CDR1 is DFQATT, CDR2 SNEGSKA, per germline (reference sequence). The chain's CDR3 is CSARVDDTEAFF. CDR3 DNA sequence: TGCAGTGCTAGAGTTGACGACACTGAAGCTTTCTTT.

The rearrangement links TRBV9 to TRBJ1-2; D call uncertain. The CDR3 loop spans 13 amino acids. The germline V gene encodes CDR1 SGDLS and CDR2 YYNGEE. The germline V and J ends were trimmed by 5 bases and 3 bases, with 11 bases remaining between them. The chain's CDR3 is CASRSRTDYGYTF. DNA for the CDR3: TGTGCCAGCAGAAGTAGGACGGACTATGGCTACACCTTC.

This clonotype was seen repeatedly, ten times or more. This sequence joins TRBV7-8 and TRBJ1-5, with D hard to call. The V gene's germline CDR1 is SGHVS and CDR2 FQNEAQ. Trimming took off 5 bases at V and 0 bases at J, with 11 bases between the two ends. The CDR3 is made up of 15 amino acids. The DNA for the CDR3 is TGTGCCAGCAGCCTCAGCCATCGTAGCAATCAGCCCCAGCATTTT. Its translation: CASSLSHRSNQPQHF.

This clonotype was recorded a few times. The CDR3 loop reads CSVLTGGGEQYF. The CDR3 DNA is TGCAGCGTGCTGACAGGGGGCGGGGAGCAGTACTTC. The chain is built from TRBV29-1 and TRBJ2-7; TRBD1 aligns across 10 bases. There are 12 residues in the CDR3. Germline V CDR1 and CDR2: SQVTM, ANQGSEA. Trimming at V came to 6 bases and at J to 7 bases, leaving 6 bases not matched to a gene.

Concerning this clonotype itself: It is unclear where the CDR3 begins or ends on the DNA, so no DNA is shown, and the CDR3 is as TCRdb lists it. The chain has TRBV4-1 and TRBJ2-1; the table's TRBD1 call for D was not verified on the DNA. CDR1 MGHRA and CDR2 YSYEKL come from the germline V gene. The CDR3 is 15 residues long, counting both termini. CDR3 sequence reads: CASSQFGAGGDEQFF.

This clonotype was observed at least ten times. The rearrangement uses TRBV24-1 and TRBJ2-5; D gene uncertain. This CDR3 has 12 residues. Per germline, CDR1 KGHDR and CDR2 SFDVKD. V lost 3 bases and J lost 5, with 6 bases in between. Here the CDR3 DNA reads TGTGCCACCAGTGATCACCGGGAGACCCAGTACTTC. Its translation: CATSDHRETQYF.

A word on this clonotype: A much larger clone lies a single base off, so this may be a read error. The V and J genes are TRBV2 and TRBJ1-2; tentatively, D is TRBD1 (6 bases). V was cut by 3 bases and J by 4 bases, with 21 bases left in between. Looked up from germline, CDR1 is SNHLY and CDR2 is FYNNEI. This CDR3 has 17 amino acids. The CDR3, as DNA: TGTGCCAGCAGTGATCCCCTCAACAGGGAGGGAAGCTATGGCTACACCTTC. Protein: CASSDPLNREGSYGYTF.

This clonotype showed up just a few times. The chain has TRBV11-2 and TRBJ1-6, with D perhaps matching TRBD1 (5 bases). Germline CDR1 reads SGHAT; CDR2 reads FQNNGV. V dropped 5 bases and J dropped 7 bases, with 12 bases sitting between them. This CDR3 contains 14 residues. The CDR3 DNA is TGTGCCAGCAGCCATGGGACTCTAAATTCACCCCTCCACTTT. It encodes CASSHGTLNSPLHF.

This clonotype was seen at least ten times. The chain is built from TRBV20-1 and TRBJ2-3; 11 bases align to TRBD2. In germline, CDR1 is DFQATT, CDR2 SNEGSKA (reference sequence). This CDR3 spans 14 amino acids. V lost 3 bases, J lost 7 bases, and 6 bases stayed unmatched. As DNA, the CDR3 is TGCAGTGCTAGCGCTAGCGGGGGGTTCTATACGCAGTATTTT. Amino acids: CSASASGGFYTQYF.